This passage covers 5 T cell receptor beta chains from one sample sequenced in a study of neurological immune-mediated disorders. Noted time point: longitudinal time-point 1 (baseline). TCRdb independently ran MiXCR on the 5' RACE reads; one entry per CDR3 protein. The sample has tens of thousands of distinct CDR3 sequences, over 8.5% seen once. Sequencing used PBMCs. These receptors were collected from a male donor with HTLV-1-associated myelopathy (HAM/TSP).

This clonotype was counted at least ten times. V gene TRBV10-2 combines with J gene TRBJ2-1, with 10 bases lining up with TRBD1. CDR3 size: 14 residues. After removal of 9 bases from V and 3 bases from J, the junction contained 5 bases not matched to a gene. Germline V gene sequence: CDR1 WSHSY, CDR2 SAAADI. CDR3: CARGTGENYNEQFF. The DNA of the CDR3 is TGCGCCAGAGGGACAGGGGAGAACTACAATGAGCAGTTCTTC.

This clonotype was seen many times. The chain couples TRBV20-1 to TRBJ1-1; the match to TRBD1 covers 7 bases. CDR1 and CDR2 from the germline V gene are DFQATT and SNEGSKA (reference sequence). Trimming at V came to 1 base and at J to 1 base, leaving 9 bases not matched to a gene. This CDR3 has 16 residues. This CDR3 is CSARGPGQAANTEAFF. The CDR3 coding sequence is TGCAGTGCTAGAGGGCCTGGACAGGCCGCGAACACTGAAGCTTTCTTT.

This clonotype was seen many times. This chain uses TRBV5-4 with TRBJ2-7; D uncertain. Between the trimmed V and J ends, which lost 0 bases and 4 bases, there was a span of 11 bases. Germline-derived CDR1 and CDR2 are SGHNT and YYREEE (reference sequence). The CDR3 is made up of 14 amino acids. The CDR3 coding sequence is TGTGCCAGCAGCTTGGGGACGAGAGAGTACGAGCAGTACTTC. This encodes CASSLGTREYEQYF.

This clonotype showed up many times. J is TRBJ2-2 and V is TRBV7-2; 7 nucleotides align to TRBD1. CDR3 length: 17 amino acids. V shed 5 bases and J 0 bases; nucleotides not matched to a gene: 9. The germline V gene encodes CDR1 SGHTA and CDR2 FQGNSA. The CDR3 DNA follows: TGTGCCAGCAGCCCTCGACAGGGAAACGCGAACACCGGGGAGCTGTTTTTT. Its translation: CASSPRQGNANTGELFF.

This clonotype has at least ten counts. The chain joins TRBV18 to TRBJ2-7, with 10 bases aligning to TRBD1. CDR1 KGHSH and CDR2 LQKENI come from the germline V gene. The CDR3 runs to 15 residues. The V and J ends lost 2 bases and 0 bases, in that order; junction bases with no gene match: 1. This CDR3 reads CASSPGTGVSYEQYF. DNA for the CDR3: TGTGCCAGCTCACCAGGGACAGGGGTCTCCTACGAGCAGTACTTC.